This T cell receptor (beta chain) was captured by sequencing in a study of cytomegalovirus exposure and HLA in healthy donors. This clone was counted between two and nine times. From germline, CDR1 is SGHTA and CDR2 FQGNSA. The ends lost 6 bases at V and 7 bases at J; junction bases unmatched: 6. There are 13 residues in the CDR3. PCR used 60 Vbeta primers and 13 Jbeta primers. The assay was immunoSEQ multiplex PCR, and TCRdb's table has in-frame clones only and misses some. The table lists approximately 190,000 clones, around 75% of them singletons. The TCR sequence derives from a woman aged 30 to 39 in good health and CMV-seronegative. The material sequenced was PBMCs. The gene calls are TRBV7-2 and TRBJ1-5; 7 bases map to TRBD1. The CDR3 sequence: CASSLQGHQPQHF. The DNA for the CDR3 is TGTGCCAGCAGTTTACAGGGGCACCAGCCCCAGCATTTT.